Sequencing of this T cell receptor beta chain was carried out in a study of post-analysis software for immune sequencing data (dated by TCRdb to 2015 to 2017). About the investigation overall: Recorded disease courses included relapsing-remitting, secondary progressive and progressive-relapsing multiple sclerosis, with some patients lacking subtype annotation. The multiple sclerosis patient repertoires were compared with more than 9 previously published healthy control repertoires from donors aged about 6 to 26 years. A subset of samples was prepared in parallel using single-end sample barcoding, then pooled and co-amplified after Illumina adapter ligation. The full study reports these points: Normalized Chao1 diversity was significantly lower in multiple sclerosis patients than controls, suggesting substantial peripheral T-cell clonal expansion. The multiple sclerosis patient group was slightly younger than the control group. Strong co-clustering of samples prepared in the same batch was shown by direct clustering with F measure, prompting a batch-effect correction. Four or five TRBV segments, including TRBV5-6, TRBV5-1 and TRBV20-1, were significantly more frequent in patients than controls.

At least ten counts were recorded for this clonotype. The antigen this receptor binds is unknown. No quality values exist for individual bases; no much larger clone is one base distant. The CDR3, cysteine through phenylalanine, is 14 amino acids long. The sequence is cut down to CDR3 DNA, 42 bases in frame from base 1. The germline V gene (reference sequence) supplies CDR1 DFQATT and CDR2 SNEGSKA. For this chain, trimming is 6 bases at the V end and 9 bases at the J end, and the number of junction bases without a gene match is 10. To demonstrate the VDJtools post-analysis software, the study profiled TCR beta repertoires from the peripheral blood of under 15 young patients with multiple sclerosis. The patients with multiple sclerosis were children and adolescents between roughly 6 and 17 years of age. Libraries were constructed by PCR. Sequencing took place on an Illumina HiSeq 2500. To reduce PCR and sequencing biases, unique molecular identifiers were incorporated into the TCR beta cDNA libraries. Approximately 500,000 cDNA molecules were obtained per 1 to 10 million input T cells, so each molecule approximated one T cell. The patient libraries were prepared and sequenced using the same protocol as the earlier healthy control dataset. Samples belonging to the same batch were prepared together, multiplexed and sequenced on a shared HiSeq lane. As for how the authors treated the data: Raw barcoded reads were processed with MIGEC, and single-read molecular identifier groups were discarded before consensus assembly and CDR3 extraction. VDJtools was used for post-analysis of the clonotype tables, and diversity was normalized by down-sampling every dataset to the size of the smallest sample. To correct batch-related cross-sample contamination, repertoire overlap clustering matched CDR3 amino acid sequences but not nucleotide sequences. The public reads were reprocessed in TCRdb via fastp at Q25 and MiXCR, keeping in-frame beta chains. A single entry per CDR3 protein holds the most common genes and DNA from its merged rows. The V and J calls were determined by TCRdb, not by the authors. This sample gives about 260,000 distinct CDR3 sequences in total; approximately 34% of them show up just once. Of the sample, 4% to 6% falls within the top ten clones.

Recombination linked TRBV20-1 to TRBJ2-1; 11 middle bases align to TRBD2. Sequencing was performed on blood. This receptor was taken from a girl aged 10-17 years with multiple sclerosis. This receptor carries the CDR3 CSAHSGREWGEQFF. The nucleotides read TGCAGTGCCCATAGCGGGAGGGAGTGGGGTGAGCAGTTCTTC.